A few counts support the clone carrying this TCR beta chain. Its antigen is not identified. The entry originates in a study of CD8 T cells in ankylosing spondylitis. Study-level findings and limits: Disease-associated clones were reportedly significantly overrepresented in matched ankylosing spondylitis synovial fluid. For ankylosing spondylitis blood, a TCR beta motif of about eight highly homologous variants appeared characteristic.

There are 15 residues in the CDR3. CDR1 and CDR2 from the germline V gene are SGDLS and YYNGEE. Trimming took 0 bases from V and 6 from J, leaving 13 bases between them. Molecular-barcoded quantitative 5'-RACE produced these TCR beta libraries. TCRdb recomputed calls from the 5' RACE reads with MiXCR, one row per CDR3 protein. This sample carries about 96,000 distinct CDR3 sequences, more than 25% of them seen once, and the ten largest clones take around 60%. The TCR was taken from a male donor with ankylosing spondylitis or in good health (not recorded which). Sequenced: blood, either unsorted or a sorted T cell fraction (not recorded which). This chain uses TRBV9 with TRBJ2-4, with D tentatively TRBD2 (6 bases). CDR3 sequence (DNA): TGTGCCAGCAGCGTAGATGGTGGGAGGCCAAACATTCAGTACTTC. Its protein is CASSVDGGRPNIQYF.